These 18 T cell receptor beta chains share one sample of origin, sequenced in a study of glioma-infiltrating T cells. Amplification of TCR alpha and beta CDR3 regions from RNA used iRepertoire nested multiplex PCR. From the multiplex PCR reads, TCRdb called clonotypes with MiXCR, one entry per CDR3 protein. Altogether more than 95,000 distinct CDR3 sequences are present, approximately 25% being singletons, with the ten largest covering about 16%. Source material: glioma tissue, nonneoplastic brain tissue, or PBMCs (not recorded which). These receptors were taken from a human donor with low-grade glioma or glioblastoma, undergoing nonglioma brain surgery, or in good health (not recorded which).

This clonotype showed up just a few times. Just one base apart from a much larger clone, this may be a read error. The V and J genes are TRBV20-1 and TRBJ2-3, with 13 positions matching TRBD2. CDR3 length: 16 amino acids. Trimming at V came to 0 bases and at J to 5 bases, leaving 5 bases not matched to a gene. CDR1 and CDR2 from the germline V gene are DFQATT and SNEGSKA (reference sequence). This chain's CDR3 is CSARDGLAGVIDTQYF. The DNA of the CDR3 is TGCAGTGCTAGAGATGGACTAGCGGGAGTCATAGATACGCAGTATTTT.

V gene TRBV7-9 combines with J gene TRBJ1-3; D is possibly TRBD1 (6 bases). The CDR3 totals 15 residues. V was pared by 5 bases and J by 3 bases, with 14 bases between. Germline V gives CDR1 SEHNR, CDR2 FQNEAQ (reference sequence). The CDR3 protein is CASSDTSGVGNTIYF. The CDR3 DNA reads TGTGCCAGCAGCGACACGTCAGGGGTTGGAAACACCATATATTTT.

This clonotype was recorded at least ten times. The J gene is TRBJ2-5, the V gene TRBV18; D perhaps matches TRBD2 (5 bases). The V gene lost 0 bases and the J gene lost 6 bases, with 17 bases spanning the gap. CDR1 is KGHSH and CDR2 is LQKENI in the germline V gene. The length of the CDR3 is 16 residues. CDR3 in DNA: TGTGCCAGCTCACCACCTGCGAATAAGGTCGGGAAGACCCAGTACTTC. Translated, it gives CASSPPANKVGKTQYF.

Many counts were recorded for this clonotype. The chain is built from TRBV28 and TRBJ2-3; D gene unclear. In germline, CDR1 is MDHEN, CDR2 SYDVKM. This CDR3 region has 15 residues. The V and J ends lost 2 bases and 2 bases respectively, with 11 bases between them. The CDR3 DNA sequence: TGTGCCAGCAGTTTAGTCGATTCATACACAGATACGCAGTATTTT. Protein: CASSLVDSYTDTQYF.

This clonotype was recorded at least ten times. This clone may be a read error of a much larger clone one base away. This chain uses TRBV27 with TRBJ2-3; 9 bases map to TRBD2. This CDR3 is 15 amino acids long. J was trimmed by 1 base and V by 3 bases; bases with no gene match: 2. Germline CDR1 MNHEY, CDR2 SMNVEV (reference sequence). CDR3 nucleotides: TGTGCCAGCAGTTTTGCTAGCGGGGGCACAGATACGCAGTATTTT. Translation gives CASSFASGGTDTQYF.

This chain connects TRBV4-3 to TRBJ2-7; 7 bases fit TRBD1. The CDR3 runs to 17 residues. Per the germline V gene, CDR1 is LGHNA and CDR2 is YSLEER. V was pared by 0 bases and J by 1 base, with 9 bases of the junction left unmatched. The DNA for the CDR3 is TGCGCCAGCAGCCAAGATTACGGGACAGCGGTTTCCTACGAGCAGTACTTC. Translated: CASSQDYGTAVSYEQYF.

This clonotype was picked up many times. The gene calls are TRBV6-1 and TRBJ2-7; TRBD1 matches at 8 bases. The CDR3 has 16 residues. CDR1 is MNHNS and CDR2 is SASEGT in the germline V gene. V trimming: 5 bases; J trimming: 5 bases; junction bases outside the gene matches: 14. The CDR3 spells CASSSPRGQGADEQYF. The CDR3 DNA is TGTGCCAGCAGTTCGCCACGAGGACAGGGCGCTGACGAGCAGTACTTC.

This clonotype came up a few times. The chain links TRBV12-3 or TRBV12-4 to TRBJ2-3; the D is unclear. The CDR3 runs 15 residues. V was trimmed by 2 bases and J by 3 bases, leaving 12 bases between them. The CDR3 sequence is CASSLTSILTDTQYF. For the CDR3, the DNA is TGTGCCAGCAGTTTAACGTCAATACTTACAGATACGCAGTATTTT.

This clonotype was found many times. This chain uses TRBV20-1 with TRBJ1-5, with TRBD1 matching 10 bases. This CDR3 has 14 amino acids. Germline CDR1 DFQATT, CDR2 SNEGSKA (reference sequence). The ends lost 3 bases at V and 5 bases at J; junction bases unmatched: 4. The chain's CDR3 is CSASQDRGYQPQHF. DNA for the CDR3: TGCAGTGCTAGTCAGGACAGGGGGTATCAGCCCCAGCATTTT.

In this sample, this clonotype turned up many times. The chain carries TRBV29-1 and TRBJ1-1; 12 nucleotides agree with TRBD1. The ends lost 7 bases at V and 5 bases at J; junction bases unmatched: 5. The CDR3 loop spans 13 amino acids. Per the germline V gene, CDR1 is SQVTM and CDR2 is ANQGSEA. The CDR3: CSATGQGATEAFF. The CDR3 region has the DNA TGCAGCGCTACGGGACAGGGGGCAACTGAAGCTTTCTTT.

This clonotype was seen many times. The V call is TRBV6-2 or TRBV6-3, the J call TRBJ2-3; D gene ambiguous. The CDR3 length is 13 residues. V shed 0 bases and J shed 4 bases, with 5 bases lying between them. The germline V gene encodes CDR1 MNHEY and CDR2 SVGEGT. CDR3 region: CASSYSHADTQYF. CDR3 DNA sequence: TGTGCCAGCAGTTACTCCCACGCAGATACGCAGTATTTT.

In this sample, this clonotype turned up many times. The rearrangement links TRBV6-1 to TRBJ2-3; maybe TRBD2 (6 bases). Germline V lookup: CDR1 MNHNS, CDR2 SASEGT. V lost 5 bases and J 2 bases, leaving 17 bases between the germline ends. The CDR3 is made up of 16 amino acids. The CDR3 loop reads CASSLSGSTATDTQYF. CDR3 nucleotide sequence: TGTGCCAGCAGTCTTTCCGGGAGTACCGCCACAGATACGCAGTATTTT.

This clonotype came up many times. The chain recombines TRBV20-1 with TRBJ2-5, with 10 bases identical to TRBD2. V dropped 0 bases and J dropped 6; count of bases not matched to a gene: 7. The CDR3 length is 15 residues. Germline CDR1 is DFQATT and CDR2 is SNEGSKA (reference sequence). The CDR3 loop reads CSARDGTSVGKTQYF. The CDR3 nucleotides read TGCAGTGCTAGAGATGGGACTAGCGTAGGGAAGACCCAGTACTTC.

In regard to this clonotype: This could be a read error, since a much larger clone is one nucleotide away. The chain employs TRBV6-2 or TRBV6-3 and TRBJ2-3; D gene uncertain. The germline V gene encodes CDR1 MNHEY and CDR2 SVGEGT. The V gene lost 6 bases and the J gene lost 9 bases, with 10 bases spanning the gap. The CDR3 length is 11 residues. The CDR3 spells CASSQGITQYF. Written as DNA, the CDR3 is TGTGCCAGCAGCCAAGGGATAACGCAGTATTTT.

This clonotype was counted many times. The V gene is TRBV6-1, the J gene TRBJ2-3; the D is unclear. V dropped 2 bases and J dropped 2 bases, with 8 bases sitting between them. The CDR3 is 14 residues long. The germline V gene has CDR1 MNHNS and CDR2 SASEGT. The DNA of the CDR3 is TGTGCCAGCAGTGAACAAGCTCACACAGATACGCAGTATTTT. The encoded protein is CASSEQAHTDTQYF.

This clonotype was recorded at least ten times. V usage is TRBV20-1 and J usage is TRBJ2-1, with unresolved D. CDR3 length: 12 amino acids. Germline CDR1 reads DFQATT; CDR2 reads SNEGSKA (reference sequence). V dropped 5 bases and J dropped 8 bases, with 13 bases sitting between them. The CDR3 DNA follows: TGCAGTGCTTCCGAACGGTTCGATGAGCAGTTCTTC. It codes for CSASERFDEQFF.

The genes are TRBV12-3 or TRBV12-4 and TRBJ2-4, with no clear D. V was shortened by 1 base and J by 0 bases, with 7 bases between the two germline ends. This CDR3 spans 15 amino acids. CDR3 region: CASSLVVLAKNIQYF. CDR3 bases: TGTGCCAGCAGTTTAGTAGTTTTAGCCAAAAACATTCAGTACTTC.

Many counts were recorded for this clonotype. The chain recombines TRBV19 with TRBJ2-5; 10 bases align to TRBD2. The CDR3 has 17 residues. CDR1 is LNHDA, CDR2 SQIVND, per germline (reference sequence). Trimming took 2 bases from V and 1 from J; bases not matched to a gene: 7. The CDR3 DNA reads as TGTGCCAGTAGTATAAAGGTCGGACTAGCGGTCCAAGAGACCCAGTACTTC. Protein sequence: CASSIKVGLAVQETQYF.